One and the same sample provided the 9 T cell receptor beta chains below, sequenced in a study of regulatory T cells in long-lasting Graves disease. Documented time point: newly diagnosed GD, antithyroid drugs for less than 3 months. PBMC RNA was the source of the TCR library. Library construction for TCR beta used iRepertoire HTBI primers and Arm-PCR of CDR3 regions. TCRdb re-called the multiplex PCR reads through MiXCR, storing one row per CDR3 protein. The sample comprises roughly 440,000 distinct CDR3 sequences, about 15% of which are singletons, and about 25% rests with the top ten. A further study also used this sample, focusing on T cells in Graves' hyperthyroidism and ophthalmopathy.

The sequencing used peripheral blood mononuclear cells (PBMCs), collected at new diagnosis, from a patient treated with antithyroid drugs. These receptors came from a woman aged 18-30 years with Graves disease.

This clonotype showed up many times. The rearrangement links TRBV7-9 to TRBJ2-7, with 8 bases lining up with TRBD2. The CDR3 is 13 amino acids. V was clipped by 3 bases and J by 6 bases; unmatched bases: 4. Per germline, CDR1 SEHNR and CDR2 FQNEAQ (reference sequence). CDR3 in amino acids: CASSLIAGIEQYF. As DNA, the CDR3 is TGTGCCAGCAGCTTGATAGCGGGAATCGAGCAGTACTTC.

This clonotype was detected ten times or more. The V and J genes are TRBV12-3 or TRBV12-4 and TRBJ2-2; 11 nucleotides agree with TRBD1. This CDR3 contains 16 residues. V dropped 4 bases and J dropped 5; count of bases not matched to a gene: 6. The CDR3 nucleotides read TGTGCCAGCAGTTCTGGACAGGGGGCGTGGACCGGGGAGCTGTTTTTT. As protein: CASSSGQGAWTGELFF.

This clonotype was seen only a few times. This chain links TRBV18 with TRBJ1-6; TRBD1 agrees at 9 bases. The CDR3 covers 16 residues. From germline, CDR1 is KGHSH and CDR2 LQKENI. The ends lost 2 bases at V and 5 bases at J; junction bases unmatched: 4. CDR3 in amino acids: CASSPGQGRNNSPLHF. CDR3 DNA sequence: TGTGCCAGCTCACCAGGACAGGGGAGGAATAATTCACCCCTCCACTTT.

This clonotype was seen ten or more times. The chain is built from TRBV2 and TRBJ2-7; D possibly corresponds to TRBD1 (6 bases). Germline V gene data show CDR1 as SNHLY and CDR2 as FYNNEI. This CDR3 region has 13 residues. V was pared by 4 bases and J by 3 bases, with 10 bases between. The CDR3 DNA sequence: TGTGCCAGCAGTGGGCAGGGGTTCTACGAGCAGTACTTC. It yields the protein CASSGQGFYEQYF. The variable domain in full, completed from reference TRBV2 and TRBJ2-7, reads EPEVTQTPSHQVTQMGQEVILRCVPISNHLYFYWYRQILGQKVEFLVSFYNNEISEKSEIFDDQFSVERPDGSNFTLKIRSTKLEDSAMYFCASSGQGFYEQYFGPGTRLTVT.

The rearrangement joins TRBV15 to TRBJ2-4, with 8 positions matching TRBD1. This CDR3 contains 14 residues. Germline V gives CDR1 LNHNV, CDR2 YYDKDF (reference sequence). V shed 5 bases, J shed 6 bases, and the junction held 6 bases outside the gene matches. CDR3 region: CATSEGDRINIQYF. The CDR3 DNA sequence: TGTGCCACCAGCGAGGGGGACAGGATAAACATTCAGTACTTC.

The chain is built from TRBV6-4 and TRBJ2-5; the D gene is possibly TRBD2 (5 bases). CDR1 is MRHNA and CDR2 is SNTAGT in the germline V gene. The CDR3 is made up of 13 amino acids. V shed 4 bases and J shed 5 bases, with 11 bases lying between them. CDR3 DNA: TGTGCCAGCAGTGCGACGGGAAGCGAGACCCAGTACTTC. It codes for CASSATGSETQYF.

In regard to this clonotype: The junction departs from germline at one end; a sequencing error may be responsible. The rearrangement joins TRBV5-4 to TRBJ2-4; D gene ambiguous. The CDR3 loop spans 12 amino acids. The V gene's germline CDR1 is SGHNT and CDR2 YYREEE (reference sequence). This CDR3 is CASSSPIAVSIF. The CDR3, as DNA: TGTGCCAGCAGCTCCCCCATAGCCGTTTCGATCTTC.

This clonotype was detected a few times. As DNA, the CDR3 is TGTGCCAGCAGTTACGGGGCAGGACCGATTGGGGATACGCAGTATTTT. Protein sequence: CASSYGAGPIGDTQYF. The genes are TRBV6-9 and TRBJ2-3; perhaps D is TRBD1 or TRBD2 (5 bases each). Germline lookup yields CDR1 MNHGY and CDR2 SVAAGI. This CDR3 contains 16 residues. V dropped 3 bases and J dropped 6 bases, with 19 bases sitting between them.

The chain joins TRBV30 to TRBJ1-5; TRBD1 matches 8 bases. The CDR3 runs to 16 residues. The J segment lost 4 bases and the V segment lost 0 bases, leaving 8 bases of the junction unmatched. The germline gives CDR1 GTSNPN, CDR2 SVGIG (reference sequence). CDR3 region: CAWSVGQGNRNQPQHF. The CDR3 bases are TGTGCCTGGAGTGTAGGACAGGGCAATCGGAATCAGCCCCAGCATTTT.